Each of the 8 T cell receptor beta chains below was sequenced from the same sample in a study of human T cells and chemical hapten exposure. Documented time point: patch test 1, 2 weeks after DPC sensitization. Treatment specified: therapeutic diphenylcyclopropenone sensitization with weekly scalp DPC. In TCRdb, the RACE reads were re-called with MiXCR into one record per CDR3 protein. The table includes under 450,000 distinct CDR3 sequences, 4% to 5.5% detected once. The sequenced sample was whole blood, obtained in connection with sensitization to the hapten diphenylcyclopropenone (DPC). The source of these receptors is a woman in her 50s with alopecia areata. Some clones in this sample may be carry-over from other donors' samples.

There are many counts of this clonotype. As DNA, the CDR3 is TGTGCCAGCAGTGTCGCCGGGACTAGCGGCACCGGGGAGCTGTTTTTT. Translated: CASSVAGTSGTGELFF. The chain carries TRBV28 and TRBJ2-2; 11 bases agree with TRBD2. The V gene end was trimmed by 5 bases and the J gene end by 4 bases; junction bases not matched to a gene: 6. The germline gives CDR1 MDHEN, CDR2 SYDVKM. CDR3 length equals 16 residues.

This clonotype was detected many times. The chain recombines TRBV12-3 or TRBV12-4 with TRBJ1-6; D perhaps matches TRBD1 (5 bases). V was pared by 6 bases and J by 7 bases, with 7 bases between. The CDR3 has 12 residues. The CDR3 DNA reads TGTGCCAGCAGGGGGGGAAATTCACCCCTCCACTTT. Amino acids: CASRGGNSPLHF.

This clonotype has a count of ten or more. The chain couples TRBV29-1 to TRBJ2-5, with unresolved D. Germline values: CDR1 SQVTM, CDR2 ANQGSEA. Between the trimmed V and J ends, which lost 6 bases and 1 base, there was a span of 9 bases. The CDR3 length is 12 residues. CDR3 sequence: CSVAWAQETQYF. The CDR3 nucleotides read TGCAGCGTGGCCTGGGCCCAAGAGACCCAGTACTTC.

The table lists this clonotype with a few counts. The genes are TRBV7-2 and TRBJ2-3; D is unclear. The CDR3 has 13 amino acids. CDR1 is SGHTA, CDR2 FQGNSA, per germline. V lost 6 bases and J lost 6, with 13 bases in between. This chain's CDR3 is CASSPGPHDTQYF. The CDR3 nucleotides are TGTGCCAGCAGTCCCGGACCCCATGATACGCAGTATTTT.

The rearrangement links TRBV12-3 or TRBV12-4 to TRBJ1-1; D gene ambiguous. The CDR3 totals 13 residues. V lost 2 bases to trimming and J lost 7 bases, with 11 bases between them. CDR3 region: CASSLSEGREAFF. CDR3 bases: TGTGCCAGCAGTTTATCGGAGGGTCGTGAAGCTTTCTTT.

In its sample, this clonotype was seen many times. The V call is TRBV6-5, the J call TRBJ2-6; D is perhaps TRBD1 (6 bases). With 7 bases removed from V and 0 bases from J, the gap between germline ends came to 10 bases. CDR1 is MNHEY, CDR2 SVGAGI, per germline. This CDR3 has 15 amino acids. The CDR3 protein is CASNPGVSGANVLTF. The CDR3 nucleotides are TGTGCCAGCAACCCAGGGGTCTCTGGGGCCAACGTCCTGACTTTC.

This clonotype was picked up many times. The chain links TRBV7-8 to TRBJ2-4; 8 nucleotides align to TRBD2. The CDR3 loop spans 14 amino acids. Germline trimming cut 2 bases from V and 6 bases from J; bases unmatched to any gene: 3. Germline CDR1 is SGHVS and CDR2 is FQNEAQ. The CDR3 loop reads CASSLSSGRNIQYF. DNA of the CDR3: TGTGCCAGCAGCTTATCCAGCGGGAGAAACATTCAGTACTTC.

This clonotype has at least ten counts. The gene calls are TRBV4-1 and TRBJ2-1, with a weak D call TRBD2 (6 bases). With 0 bases removed from V and 2 bases from J, the gap between germline ends came to 11 bases. Germline lookup yields CDR1 MGHRA and CDR2 YSYEKL. The CDR3 is 16 residues long. In DNA, the CDR3 is TGCGCCAGCAGCCAAGAACCGGGGGTCCCCTACAATGAGCAGTTCTTC. Protein sequence: CASSQEPGVPYNEQFF.